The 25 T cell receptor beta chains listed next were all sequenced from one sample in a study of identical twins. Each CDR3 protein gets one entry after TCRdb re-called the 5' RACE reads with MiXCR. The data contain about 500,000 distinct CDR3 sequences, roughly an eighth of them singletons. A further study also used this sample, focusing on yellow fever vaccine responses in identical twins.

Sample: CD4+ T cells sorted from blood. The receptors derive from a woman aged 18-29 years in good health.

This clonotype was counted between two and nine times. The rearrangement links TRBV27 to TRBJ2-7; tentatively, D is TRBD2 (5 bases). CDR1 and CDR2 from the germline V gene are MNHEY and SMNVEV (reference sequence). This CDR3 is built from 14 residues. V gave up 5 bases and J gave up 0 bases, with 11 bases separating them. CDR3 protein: CASSDYSGSYEQYF. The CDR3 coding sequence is TGTGCCAGCAGTGACTACAGCGGCTCCTACGAGCAGTACTTC.

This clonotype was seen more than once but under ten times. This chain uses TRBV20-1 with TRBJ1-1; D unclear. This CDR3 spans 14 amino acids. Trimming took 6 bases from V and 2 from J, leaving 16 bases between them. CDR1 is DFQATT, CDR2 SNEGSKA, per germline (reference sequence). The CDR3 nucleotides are TGCAGTGCCCGACCTTGGGAAATAAACACTGAAGCTTTCTTT. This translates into CSARPWEINTEAFF.

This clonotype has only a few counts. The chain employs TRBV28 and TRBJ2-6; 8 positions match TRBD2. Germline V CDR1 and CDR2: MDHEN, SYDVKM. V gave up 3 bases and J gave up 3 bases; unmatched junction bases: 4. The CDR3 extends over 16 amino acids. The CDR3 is CASSFGRAGGANVLTF. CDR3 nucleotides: TGTGCCAGCAGTTTCGGGAGGGCTGGTGGGGCCAACGTCCTGACTTTC.

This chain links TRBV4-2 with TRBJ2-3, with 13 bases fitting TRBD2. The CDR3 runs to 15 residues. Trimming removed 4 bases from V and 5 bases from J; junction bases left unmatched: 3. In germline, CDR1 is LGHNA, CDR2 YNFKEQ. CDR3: CASSPTSGGIDTQYF. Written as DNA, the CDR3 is TGTGCCAGCAGCCCGACTAGCGGGGGGATAGATACGCAGTATTTT.

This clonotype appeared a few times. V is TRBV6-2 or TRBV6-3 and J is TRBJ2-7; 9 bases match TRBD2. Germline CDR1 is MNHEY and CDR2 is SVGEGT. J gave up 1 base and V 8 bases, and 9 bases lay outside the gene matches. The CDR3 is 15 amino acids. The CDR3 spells CASHRTSAQSYEQYF. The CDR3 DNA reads TGTGCCAGCCATAGGACTAGCGCACAGTCCTACGAGCAGTACTTC.

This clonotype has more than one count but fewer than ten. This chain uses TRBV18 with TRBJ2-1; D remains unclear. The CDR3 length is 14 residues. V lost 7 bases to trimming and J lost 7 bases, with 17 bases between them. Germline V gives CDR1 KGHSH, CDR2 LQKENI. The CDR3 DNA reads TGTGCCAGCTTCGCTGGCGGAGTGATGAATGAGCAGTTCTTC. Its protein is CASFAGGVMNEQFF.

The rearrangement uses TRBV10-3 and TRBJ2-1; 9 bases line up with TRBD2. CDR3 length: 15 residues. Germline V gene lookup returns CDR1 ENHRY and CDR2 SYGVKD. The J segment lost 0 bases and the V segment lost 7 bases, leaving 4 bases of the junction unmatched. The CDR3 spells CAITKAGGSYNEQFF. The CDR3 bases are TGTGCCATCACCAAAGCGGGGGGCTCCTACAATGAGCAGTTCTTC.

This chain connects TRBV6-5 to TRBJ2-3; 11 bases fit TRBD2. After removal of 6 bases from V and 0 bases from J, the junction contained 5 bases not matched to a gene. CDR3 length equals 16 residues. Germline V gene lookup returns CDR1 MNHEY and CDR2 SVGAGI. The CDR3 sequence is CASRYSGRASTDTQYF. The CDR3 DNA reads TGTGCCAGCAGATATAGCGGGAGGGCAAGCACAGATACGCAGTATTTT.

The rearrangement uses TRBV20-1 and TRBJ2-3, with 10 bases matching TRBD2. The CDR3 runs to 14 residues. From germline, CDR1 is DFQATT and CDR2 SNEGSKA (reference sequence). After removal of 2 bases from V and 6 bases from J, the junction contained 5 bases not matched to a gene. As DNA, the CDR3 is TGCAGTGCTAGAAGCGGGGGGGCCGATGATACGCAGTATTTT. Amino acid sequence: CSARSGGADDTQYF.

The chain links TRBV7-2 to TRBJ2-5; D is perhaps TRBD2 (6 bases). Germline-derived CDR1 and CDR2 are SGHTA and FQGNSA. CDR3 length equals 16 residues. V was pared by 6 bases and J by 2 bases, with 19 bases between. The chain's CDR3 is CASRIPSSGIQETQYF. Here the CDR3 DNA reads TGTGCCAGCAGAATCCCGAGTAGCGGAATACAAGAGACCCAGTACTTC. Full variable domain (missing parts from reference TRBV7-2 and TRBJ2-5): GAGVSQSPSNKVTEKGKDVELRCDPISGHTALYWYRQSLGQGLEFLIYFQGNSAPDKSGLPSDRFSAERTGGSVSTLTIQRTQQEDSAVYLCASRIPSSGIQETQYFGPGTRLLVL.

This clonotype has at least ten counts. CDR3 residues: CATSSLDWGPDLEAFF. The CDR3, as DNA: TGTGCCACCAGCAGTCTGGATTGGGGACCAGACCTGGAGGCTTTCTTT. V and J are TRBV15 and TRBJ1-1, with D possibly TRBD1 on 5 matching bases. CDR1 and CDR2 from the germline V gene are LNHNV and YYDKDF (reference sequence). Trimming left V 3 bases short and J 11 bases short, with 25 bases between. There are 16 residues in the CDR3.

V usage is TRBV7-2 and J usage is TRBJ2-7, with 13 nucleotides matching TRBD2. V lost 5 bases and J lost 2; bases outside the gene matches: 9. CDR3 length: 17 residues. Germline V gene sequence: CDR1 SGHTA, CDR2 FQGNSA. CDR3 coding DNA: TGTGCCAGCAGCACCAGAAAAGGGACTAGCGGGGCCTACGAGCAGTACTTC. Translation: CASSTRKGTSGAYEQYF. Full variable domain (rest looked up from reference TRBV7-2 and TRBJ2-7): GAGVSQSPSNKVTEKGKDVELRCDPISGHTALYWYRQSLGQGLEFLIYFQGNSAPDKSGLPSDRFSAERTGGSVSTLTIQRTQQEDSAVYLCASSTRKGTSGAYEQYFGPGTRLTVT.

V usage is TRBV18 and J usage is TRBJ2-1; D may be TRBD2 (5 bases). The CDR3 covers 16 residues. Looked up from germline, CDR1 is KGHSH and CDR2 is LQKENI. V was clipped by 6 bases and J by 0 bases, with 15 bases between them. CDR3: CASSNTPGSSYNEQFF. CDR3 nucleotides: TGTGCCAGCTCTAACACCCCGGGGAGCTCCTACAATGAGCAGTTCTTC.

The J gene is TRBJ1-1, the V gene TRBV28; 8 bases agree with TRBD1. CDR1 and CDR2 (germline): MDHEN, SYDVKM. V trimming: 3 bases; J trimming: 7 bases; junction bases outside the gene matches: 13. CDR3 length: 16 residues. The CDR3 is CASSFLRFRGLGEAFF. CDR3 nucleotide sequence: TGTGCCAGCAGTTTTTTAAGGTTCAGGGGGCTTGGTGAAGCTTTCTTT.

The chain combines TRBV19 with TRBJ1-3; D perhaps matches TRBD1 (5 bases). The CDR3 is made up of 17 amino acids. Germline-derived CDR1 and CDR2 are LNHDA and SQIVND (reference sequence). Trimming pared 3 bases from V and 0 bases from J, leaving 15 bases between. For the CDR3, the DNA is TGTGCCAGTAGTATGGGACCAACCGGACGCTCTGGAAACACCATATATTTT. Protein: CASSMGPTGRSGNTIYF.

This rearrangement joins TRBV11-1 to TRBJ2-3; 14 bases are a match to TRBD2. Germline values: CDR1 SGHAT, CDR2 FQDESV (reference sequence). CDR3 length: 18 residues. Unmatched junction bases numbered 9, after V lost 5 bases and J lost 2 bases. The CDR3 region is CASSHVPGLAGDTDTQYF. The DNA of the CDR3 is TGTGCCAGCAGCCATGTCCCGGGACTAGCGGGAGACACAGATACGCAGTATTTT.

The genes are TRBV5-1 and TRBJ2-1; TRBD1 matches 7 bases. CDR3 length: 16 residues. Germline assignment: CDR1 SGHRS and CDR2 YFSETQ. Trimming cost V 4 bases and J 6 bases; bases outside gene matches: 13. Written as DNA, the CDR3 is TGCGCCAGCAGCGGAGGTTGGACAGGCTTTAGCAATGAGCAGTTCTTC. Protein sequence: CASSGGWTGFSNEQFF.

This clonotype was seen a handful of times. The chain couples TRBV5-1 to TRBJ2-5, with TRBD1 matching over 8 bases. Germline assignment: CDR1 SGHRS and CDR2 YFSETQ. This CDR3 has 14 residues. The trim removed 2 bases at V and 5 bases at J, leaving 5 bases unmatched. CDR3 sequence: CASSFGQGSETQYF. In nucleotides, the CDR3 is TGCGCCAGCAGCTTCGGACAGGGATCGGAGACCCAGTACTTC.

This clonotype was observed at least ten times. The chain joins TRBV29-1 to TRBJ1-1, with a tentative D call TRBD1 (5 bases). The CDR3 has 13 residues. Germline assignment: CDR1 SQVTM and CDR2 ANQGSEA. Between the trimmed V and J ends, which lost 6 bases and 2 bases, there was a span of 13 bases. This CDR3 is CSVLRQLNTEAFF. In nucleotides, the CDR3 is TGCAGCGTCCTGAGACAGCTCAACACTGAAGCTTTCTTT.

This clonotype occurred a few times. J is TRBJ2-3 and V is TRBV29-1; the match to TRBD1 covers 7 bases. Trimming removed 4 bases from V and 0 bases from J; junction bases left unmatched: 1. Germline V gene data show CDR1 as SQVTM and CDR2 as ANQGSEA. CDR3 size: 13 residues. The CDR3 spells CSVGDSSTDTQYF. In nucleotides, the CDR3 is TGCAGCGTTGGGGACAGTAGCACAGATACGCAGTATTTT.

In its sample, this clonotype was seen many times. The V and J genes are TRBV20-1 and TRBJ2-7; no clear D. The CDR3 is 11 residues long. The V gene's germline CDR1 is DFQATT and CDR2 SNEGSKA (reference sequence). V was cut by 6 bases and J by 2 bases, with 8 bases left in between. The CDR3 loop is CSADLTYEQYF. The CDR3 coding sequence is TGCAGTGCCGATCTAACCTACGAGCAGTACTTC.

CDR3 region: CASSLTPGQLTDTQYF. DNA of the CDR3: TGTGCCAGCAGCCTTACACCGGGACAGCTCACAGATACGCAGTATTTT. This sequence joins TRBV5-6 and TRBJ2-3; 7 nucleotides agree with TRBD1. The CDR3 is made up of 16 amino acids. Per the germline V gene, CDR1 is SGHDT and CDR2 is YYEEEE. Unmatched junction bases numbered 10, after V lost 4 bases and J lost 2 bases. The full variable domain, with the rest looked up from reference TRBV5-6 and TRBJ2-3, is DAGVTQSPTHLIKTRGQQVTLRCSPKSGHDTVSWYQQALGQGPQFIFQYYEEEERQRGNFPDRFSGHQFPNYSSELNVNALLLGDSALYLCASSLTPGQLTDTQYFGPGTRLTVL.

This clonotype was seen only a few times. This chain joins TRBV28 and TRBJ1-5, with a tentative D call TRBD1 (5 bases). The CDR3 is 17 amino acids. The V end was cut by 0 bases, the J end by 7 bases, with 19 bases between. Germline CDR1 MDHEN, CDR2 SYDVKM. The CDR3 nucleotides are TGTGCCAGCAGTTTATGGTCCCAGTCAGGGCGTGCACAGCCCCAGCATTTT. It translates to CASSLWSQSGRAQPQHF. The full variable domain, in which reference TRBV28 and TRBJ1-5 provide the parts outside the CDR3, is DVKVTQSSRYLVKRTGEKVFLECVQDMDHENMFWYRQDPGLGLRLIYFSYDVKMKEKGDIPEGYSVSREKKERFSLILESASTNQTSMYLCASSLWSQSGRAQPQHFGDGTRLSIL.

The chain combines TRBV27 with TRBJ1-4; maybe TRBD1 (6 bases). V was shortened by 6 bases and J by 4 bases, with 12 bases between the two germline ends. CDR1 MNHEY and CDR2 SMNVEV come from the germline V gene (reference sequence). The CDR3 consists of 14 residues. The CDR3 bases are TGTGCCAGCAGACAGGGACGGATTAATGAAAAACTGTTTTTT. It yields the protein CASRQGRINEKLFF.

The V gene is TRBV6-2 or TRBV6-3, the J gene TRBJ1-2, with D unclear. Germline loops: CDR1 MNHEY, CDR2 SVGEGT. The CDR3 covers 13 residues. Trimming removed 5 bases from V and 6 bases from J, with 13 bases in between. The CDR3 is CASSILHGDGYTF. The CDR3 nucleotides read TGTGCCAGCAGTATCCTCCATGGTGATGGCTACACCTTC.